Below are 27 T cell receptor beta chains sequenced from a single sample in a study of cytotoxic CD8 clonotypes in ibrutinib-treated CLL. Using immunoSEQ multiplex PCR, the repertoire was profiled, and TCRdb retains in-frame clones only, with some absent. There are 90,000 to 100,000 clones in the sample; approximately 82% occur only once, and about 34% lies in the top ten. This material consisted of PBMCs, taken after 12 months of ibrutinib treatment. These receptors came from a human donor with chronic lymphocytic leukemia.

The rearrangement joins TRBV6-1 to TRBJ1-1; D possibly corresponds to TRBD1 (5 bases). The V end was cut by 2 bases, the J end by 11 bases, with 18 bases between. Germline values: CDR1 MNHNS, CDR2 SASEGT. There are 14 residues in the CDR3. For the CDR3, the DNA is TGTGCCAGCAGTGAAACGGGGGGGGGTAAGACTGCTTTCTTT. Its translation: CASSETGGGKTAFF.

The rearrangement links TRBV19 to TRBJ2-7; TRBD1 aligns across 9 bases. CDR1 and CDR2 from the germline V gene are LNHDA and SQIVND (reference sequence). Losses at the gene ends were 5 bases for V and 3 bases for J; bases not matched to a gene: 5. The CDR3 runs 14 residues. Here the CDR3 reads CASSVGQGFYEQYF. As DNA, the CDR3 is TGTGCCAGTAGTGTCGGACAGGGGTTCTACGAGCAGTACTTC.

This clone was picked up a small number of times. The chain uses TRBV6-1 and TRBJ1-6; D is uncertain. Germline V CDR1 and CDR2: MNHNS, SASEGT. CDR3 length: 14 residues. Between the trimmed V and J ends, which lost 4 bases and 4 bases, there was a span of 8 bases. The CDR3 coding sequence is TGTGCCAGCAGTGCAGGCCCTTATAATTCACCCCTCCACTTT. As protein: CASSAGPYNSPLHF.

The genes are TRBV5-5 and TRBJ2-3, with 8 bases lining up with TRBD2. CDR1 is SGHKS and CDR2 is YYEKEE in the germline V gene (reference sequence). Trimming cost V 2 bases and J 6 bases; bases outside gene matches: 8. The length of the CDR3 is 15 residues. CDR3 nucleotides: TGTGCCAGCAGCTTAGGGGTAGCGGGGAGGGATACGCAGTATTTT. Translating it yields CASSLGVAGRDTQYF. Combining the CDR3 with reference TRBV5-5 and TRBJ2-3 gives the whole variable domain DAGVTQSPTHLIKTRGQQVTLRCSPISGHKSVSWYQQVLGQGPQFIFQYYEKEERGRGNFPDRFSARQFPNYSSELNVNALLLGDSALYLCASSLGVAGRDTQYFGPGTRLTVL.

The chain carries TRBV6-5 and TRBJ1-5; 8 bases line up with TRBD1. The V gene end was trimmed by 5 bases and the J gene end by 0 bases; junction bases not matched to a gene: 3. The length of the CDR3 is 15 residues. The germline V gene encodes CDR1 MNHEY and CDR2 SVGAGI. The chain's CDR3 is CASSRTGNSNQPQHF. In nucleotides, the CDR3 is TGTGCCAGCAGTCGGACAGGGAATAGCAATCAGCCCCAGCATTTT.

This chain uses TRBV7-3 with TRBJ2-3, with 8 bases lining up with TRBD2. The CDR3 length is 15 residues. Germline lookup yields CDR1 SGHTA and CDR2 FQGTGA. V gave up 3 bases and J gave up 5 bases; unmatched junction bases: 7. CDR3: CASSFGGAARDTQYF. CDR3 nucleotide sequence: TGTGCCAGCAGCTTCGGGGGGGCCGCACGAGATACGCAGTATTTT.

The chain has TRBV7-9 and TRBJ2-4, with D uncertain. With 6 bases removed from V and 0 bases from J, the gap between germline ends came to 12 bases. This CDR3 is built from 15 residues. The V gene's germline CDR1 is SEHNR and CDR2 FQNEAQ (reference sequence). In DNA, the CDR3 is TGTGCCAGCAGTCCCCGGGCTGGAGCCAAAAACATTCAGTACTTC. Protein sequence: CASSPRAGAKNIQYF.

The V gene is TRBV28, the J gene TRBJ2-5; no clear D gene. The CDR3 has 13 residues. V was shortened by 8 bases and J by 1 base, with 11 bases between the two germline ends. Germline CDR1 reads MDHEN; CDR2 reads SYDVKM. The CDR3 nucleotides read TGTGCCAGCCGCCAAGGGCCCCAAGAGACCCAGTACTTC. This gives the protein CASRQGPQETQYF.

V gene TRBV23-1 combines with J gene TRBJ2-7; unclear D gene. TRBV23-1 is known as an ORF, though its function is uncertain. The CDR3 sequence is 19 residues long. The V end was cut by 8 bases, the J end by 3 bases, with 32 bases between. CDR3 in amino acids: CASPQSTSQKFGPHYEQYF. CDR3 nucleotide sequence: TGCGCCAGCCCACAGTCGACCAGTCAGAAATTCGGACCCCACTACGAGCAGTACTTC.

The chain couples TRBV4-1 to TRBJ2-2, with 8 bases lining up with TRBD2. CDR1 is MGHRA, CDR2 YSYEKL, per germline. The CDR3 is 16 residues long. V shed 4 bases and J 5 bases; nucleotides not matched to a gene: 9. The DNA for the CDR3 is TGCGCCAGCAGCCCCACGGGAGGGGCGGGAACCGGGGAGCTGTTTTTT. Amino acid sequence: CASSPTGGAGTGELFF.

This clone was found once. The CDR3 is CASSYSRGSSYEQYF. CDR3 nucleotide sequence: TGTGCCAGCAGTTACTCGAGGGGGAGCTCCTACGAGCAGTACTTC. The chain has TRBV6-6 and TRBJ2-7; D may be TRBD1 (6 bases). The germline V gene has CDR1 MNHNY and CDR2 SVGAGI (reference sequence). V lost 0 bases, J lost 0 bases, and 9 bases lay in between. There are 15 residues in the CDR3.

This clone showed up just once. The chain links TRBV2 to TRBJ2-5; a possible D gene is TRBD1 (6 bases). Per the germline V gene, CDR1 is SNHLY and CDR2 is FYNNEI. The ends were cut back, 7 bases at V and 2 bases at J, with 11 bases in the middle. The CDR3 covers 13 residues. This CDR3 reads CASTQGWQETQYF. The CDR3 DNA reads as TGTGCCAGCACTCAGGGGTGGCAAGAGACCCAGTACTTC.

This clone appeared a single time. Here the CDR3 reads CASSSPPQRFYEQYF. The CDR3 nucleotides are TGTGCCAGCAGTTCACCCCCCCAAAGGTTTTACGAGCAGTACTTC. The V and J genes are TRBV28 and TRBJ2-7, with unresolved D. Germline V gene lookup returns CDR1 MDHEN and CDR2 SYDVKM. The length of the CDR3 is 15 residues. V was cut by 4 bases and J by 4 bases, with 17 bases left in between.

The rearrangement links TRBV7-6 to TRBJ2-7; 9 bases match TRBD2. The germline V gene has CDR1 SGHVS and CDR2 FNYEAQ. With V trimmed by 4 bases and J by 11 bases, 6 bases remained unmatched. The CDR3 spans 12 residues. CDR3 residues: CASSSLAGMKYF. In DNA, the CDR3 is TGTGCCAGCAGCTCTCTAGCGGGGATGAAGTACTTC.

The table lists this clone with a few counts. The genes are TRBV6-5 and TRBJ2-3, with D tentatively TRBD1 (6 bases). This CDR3 has 12 amino acids. V was pared by 8 bases and J by 1 base, with 7 bases between. The germline V gene has CDR1 MNHEY and CDR2 SVGAGI. The CDR3 is CASSGGTDTQYF. The CDR3 DNA is TGTGCCAGCTCAGGGGGCACAGATACGCAGTATTTT.

V and J are TRBV27 and TRBJ1-2; 7 bases are a match to TRBD1. The CDR3 covers 12 residues. Germline values: CDR1 MNHEY, CDR2 SMNVEV (reference sequence). With V trimmed by 6 bases and J by 8 bases, 6 bases remained unmatched. CDR3 bases: TGTGCCAGCAGGAGTACAGGGGAGGGCTACACCTTC. Translation: CASRSTGEGYTF.

V and J are TRBV7-3 and TRBJ2-7; perhaps TRBD2 as D (6 bases). This CDR3 is 14 amino acids long. The V end lost 1 base, the J end lost 3 bases, and 10 bases lay between the germline ends. The germline V gene encodes CDR1 SGHTA and CDR2 FQGTGA. The CDR3 DNA follows: TGTGCCAGCAGCTTAAACGCGGGGAACTACGAGCAGTACTTC. Protein product: CASSLNAGNYEQYF.

V gene TRBV5-1 combines with J gene TRBJ1-6; tentative D call: TRBD1 (5 bases). V was shortened by 5 bases and J by 9 bases, with 9 bases between the two germline ends. The CDR3 has 12 amino acids. Germline V CDR1 and CDR2: SGHRS, YFSETQ. The CDR3 region is CASRGGSSPLHF. The CDR3 DNA reads as TGCGCCAGCAGGGGGGGTTCTTCACCCCTCCACTTT.

This clone appeared a few times. J is TRBJ1-2 and V is TRBV19, with D unclear. This CDR3 comprises 12 residues. V lost 6 bases to trimming and J lost 5 bases, with 10 bases between them. The V gene's germline CDR1 is LNHDA and CDR2 SQIVND (reference sequence). The CDR3 here is CASSPGRYGYTF. The DNA of the CDR3 is TGTGCCAGTAGCCCGGGGAGATATGGCTACACCTTC.

This chain connects TRBV6-6 to TRBJ2-2, with 8 bases identical to TRBD1. Germline assignment: CDR1 MNHNY and CDR2 SVGAGI (reference sequence). J gave up 5 bases and V 0 bases, and 5 bases lay outside the gene matches. There are 16 residues in the CDR3. DNA of the CDR3: TGTGCCAGCAGTTACTCGCGGACAGGGCATACCGGGGAGCTGTTTTTT. This gives the protein CASSYSRTGHTGELFF.

The J gene is TRBJ1-1, the V gene TRBV4-2; a weak D match, TRBD1 (5 bases). This CDR3 is built from 16 residues. Trimming took off 8 bases at V and 5 bases at J, with 24 bases between the two ends. Germline V gives CDR1 LGHNA, CDR2 YNFKEQ. The CDR3: CASRPMGKGAKTEAFF. The CDR3 DNA sequence: TGTGCCAGCCGCCCAATGGGGAAAGGGGCAAAGACTGAAGCTTTCTTT.

This chain connects TRBV7-3 to TRBJ2-1; D call uncertain. V was cut by 2 bases and J by 0 bases, with 11 bases left in between. Germline CDR1 is SGHTA and CDR2 is FQGTGA. This CDR3 has 16 amino acids. The CDR3 is CASSLGGSISYNEQFF. CDR3 nucleotides: TGTGCCAGCAGCTTAGGCGGCAGCATCTCCTACAATGAGCAGTTCTTC.

This rearrangement joins TRBV18 to TRBJ2-7, with D maybe TRBD1 (6 bases). The CDR3 has 14 residues. Germline loops: CDR1 KGHSH, CDR2 LQKENI. V lost 3 bases, J lost 1 base, and 10 bases lay in between. DNA for the CDR3: TGTGCCAGCTCACCGGTTGACAGGTCCTACGAGCAGTACTTC. Translating it yields CASSPVDRSYEQYF. The variable domain in full, with the rest retrieved from reference TRBV18 and TRBJ2-7, is NAGVMQNPRHLVRRRGQEARLRCSPMKGHSHVYWYRQLPEEGLKFMVYLQKENIIDESGMPKERFSAEFPKEGPSILRIQQVVRGDSAAYFCASSPVDRSYEQYFGPGTRLTVT.

V usage is TRBV5-1 and J usage is TRBJ1-6, with TRBD1 matching over 8 bases. The CDR3 covers 15 residues. The J segment lost 6 bases and the V segment lost 4 bases, leaving 6 bases of the junction unmatched. Germline V CDR1 and CDR2: SGHRS, YFSETQ. The CDR3 is CASSVDRDGNSPLHF. The CDR3 DNA reads as TGCGCCAGCAGCGTGGACAGGGATGGTAATTCACCCCTCCACTTT.

The CDR3 region has the DNA TGTGCCAGCAGCGTAGGGGGACTAGCGGGGCAAGAGACCCAGTACTTC. Translating it yields CASSVGGLAGQETQYF. The chain uses TRBV9 and TRBJ2-5, with TRBD2 matching over 13 bases. The CDR3 is 16 residues long. V shed 0 bases and J 2 bases; nucleotides not matched to a gene: 1. Germline CDR1 SGDLS, CDR2 YYNGEE.

The chain has TRBV6-5 and TRBJ1-2; 7 bases map to TRBD1. Per the germline V gene, CDR1 is MNHEY and CDR2 is SVGAGI. The CDR3 has 15 residues. V lost 2 bases and J lost 8; bases outside the gene matches: 11. The CDR3 nucleotides are TGTGCCAGCAGTTACAGAATAGGGGGCGGAGGAGGCTACACCTTC. This translates into CASSYRIGGGGGYTF.

This clone was counted once. V gene TRBV7-9 combines with J gene TRBJ1-2; D is undetermined. The germline V gene has CDR1 SEHNR and CDR2 FQNEAQ (reference sequence). The germline V and J ends were trimmed by 5 bases and 1 base, with 14 bases remaining between them. CDR3 length equals 15 residues. The CDR3 is CASSPISRSNYGYTF. The CDR3 DNA reads as TGTGCCAGCAGCCCCATAAGTAGGAGTAACTATGGCTACACCTTC.